These 28 T cell receptor beta chains originate from one sample sequenced in a study of shared T cell receptors in the human thymus listed by TCRdb under 2021. Libraries came from the immunoSEQ multiplex PCR assay. In its TCRdb copy, this immuneACCESS table keeps in-frame sequences only and misses some clones. Where compared with another copy, unresolved V genes explain less than half of these, and the others have no known cause. The sample records some 700,000 clones, approximately 85% of which are singletons. More than 0.01% of the sample belongs to the ten largest clones. The data also belong to a second study, concerning human thymus T cells.

Sample: thymocytes. Every receptor here comes from a girl under three years old with a congenital heart defect. Donor details come from another sample of the same person, matched by shared clones.

J is TRBJ1-2 and V is TRBV5-4, with a weak D call TRBD1 (6 bases). From germline, CDR1 is SGHNT and CDR2 YYREEE (reference sequence). Trimming pared 4 bases from V and 0 bases from J, leaving 7 bases between. The CDR3 runs 13 residues. The CDR3 loop reads CASSRDTNYGYTF. CDR3 bases: TGTGCCAGCAGCCGGGACACTAACTATGGCTACACCTTC.

The rearrangement uses TRBV11-2 and TRBJ1-1; 11 bases line up with TRBD1. The germline CDR1 and CDR2 sequences are SGHAT and FQNNGV. The CDR3 is 16 amino acids. V dropped 5 bases and J dropped 7; count of bases not matched to a gene: 12. The CDR3 spells CASSPMDRGLFYEAFF. In DNA, the CDR3 is TGTGCCAGCAGCCCGATGGACAGGGGGCTGTTTTATGAAGCTTTCTTT.

A few counts support this clone. The rearrangement joins TRBV6-6 to TRBJ2-7, with D tentatively TRBD1 (5 bases). Germline V gene lookup returns CDR1 MNHNY and CDR2 SVGAGI (reference sequence). The V gene lost 2 bases and the J gene lost 2 bases, with 16 bases spanning the gap. The CDR3 consists of 16 residues. The CDR3 sequence is CASSYQVTVTTYEQYF. The CDR3, as DNA: TGTGCCAGCAGTTACCAGGTGACAGTGACGACCTACGAGCAGTACTTC.

This clone appeared a single time. The chain uses TRBV10-3 and TRBJ2-1; TRBD2 aligns across 15 bases. Looked up from germline, CDR1 is ENHRY and CDR2 is SYGVKD. The CDR3 covers 16 residues. J lost 13 bases, V lost 6 bases, and 13 bases had no gene match. CDR3 sequence (DNA): TGTGCCATCAGGGATAGGACTAGCGGGGGGGCAGGACCCCAGTTCTTC. This translates into CAIRDRTSGGAGPQFF.

Only one count was recorded for this clone. The rearrangement uses TRBV7-2 and TRBJ2-1, with a tentative D call TRBD1 (6 bases). Germline CDR1 and CDR2: SGHTA and FQGNSA. The V end lost 5 bases, the J end lost 14 bases, and 28 bases lay between the germline ends. CDR3 length: 16 residues. Here the CDR3 DNA reads TGTGCCAGCAGCCGCCAAGGGACACCACACCACCTCGGCAAGTTCTTC. Translating it yields CASSRQGTPHHLGKFF.

The V call is TRBV7-8, the J call TRBJ2-5, with a possible D match to TRBD2 (6 bases). Germline CDR1 and CDR2: SGHVS and FQNEAQ. The CDR3 length is 15 residues. Trimming cost V 3 bases and J 1 base, with 12 bases left between them. CDR3 protein: CASSLGGSFQETQYF. The CDR3 DNA reads TGTGCCAGCAGCTTGGGGGGAAGCTTCCAAGAGACCCAGTACTTC.

J is TRBJ1-5 and V is TRBV28; D remains ambiguous. The V end lost 3 bases, the J end lost 4 bases, and 10 bases lay between the germline ends. Germline V CDR1 and CDR2: MDHEN, SYDVKM. The CDR3 extends over 14 amino acids. CDR3 coding DNA: TGTGCCAGCAGTTTCAGGTCGGGGAATCAGCCCCAGCATTTT. Protein sequence: CASSFRSGNQPQHF.

In this sample, this clone turned up once. This sequence joins TRBV29-1 and TRBJ2-3, with 7 bases that match TRBD2. CDR1 is SQVTM and CDR2 is ANQGSEA in the germline V gene. Trimming at V came to 7 bases and at J to 1 base, leaving 8 bases not matched to a gene. The CDR3 length is 14 residues. The CDR3 sequence: CSGMAGVGTDTQYF. CDR3 nucleotide sequence: TGCAGCGGTATGGCGGGGGTCGGCACAGATACGCAGTATTTT.

This clone occurred a few times. The chain combines TRBV7-9 with TRBJ1-1, with D unresolved. This CDR3 is 13 amino acids long. The V gene lost 7 bases and the J gene lost 8 bases, with 17 bases spanning the gap. Germline-derived CDR1 and CDR2 are SEHNR and FQNEAQ (reference sequence). The CDR3 is CASTYSHGNEAFF. In DNA, the CDR3 is TGTGCCAGCACCTACAGTCATGGCAACGAAGCTTTCTTT. Drawing the rest from reference TRBV7-9 and TRBJ1-1, the complete variable domain is DTGVSQNPRHKITKRGQNVTFRCDPISEHNRLYWYRQTLGQGPEFLTYFQNEAQLEKSRLLSDRFSAERPKGSFSTLEIQRTEQGDSAMYLCASTYSHGNEAFFGQGTRLTVV.

The chain employs TRBV29-1 and TRBJ1-2; TRBD1 might be the D (6 bases). This CDR3 comprises 14 residues. V was shortened by 4 bases and J by 5 bases, with 17 bases between the two germline ends. Germline V gene data show CDR1 as SQVTM and CDR2 as ANQGSEA. CDR3 DNA: TGCAGCGTTGGGGGGGGCGTGCAACCTTATGGCTACACCTTC. Its translation: CSVGGGVQPYGYTF.

The V and J genes are TRBV6-6 and TRBJ2-7, with 9 bases identical to TRBD2. V lost 1 base, J lost 2 bases, and 3 bases stayed unmatched. CDR3 length: 15 amino acids. Germline loops: CDR1 MNHNY, CDR2 SVGAGI (reference sequence). CDR3 in amino acids: CASSYLAGETYEQYF. DNA for the CDR3: TGTGCCAGCAGTTACTTAGCGGGGGAGACCTACGAGCAGTACTTC.

The table lists this clone with a few counts. The chain carries TRBV19 and TRBJ1-2; D ambiguous. The CDR3 runs 13 residues. Trimming left V 6 bases short and J 6 bases short, with 14 bases between. The germline CDR1 and CDR2 sequences are LNHDA and SQIVND (reference sequence). The CDR3 loop reads CASSDFLGHGYTF. CDR3 DNA sequence: TGTGCCAGTAGCGACTTCCTCGGCCATGGCTACACCTTC.

This clone was recorded once. J is TRBJ2-7 and V is TRBV11-3; TRBD1 agrees at 8 bases. Germline loops: CDR1 SGHNT, CDR2 YENEEA. The length of the CDR3 is 16 residues. Trimming removed 5 bases from V and 4 bases from J; junction bases left unmatched: 13. CDR3: CASSQTGQGMGYEQYF. The CDR3 DNA reads as TGTGCCAGCAGCCAGACCGGACAGGGAATGGGGTACGAGCAGTACTTC.

V and J are TRBV11-2 and TRBJ2-1; 7 bases match TRBD2. This CDR3 contains 16 residues. V lost 0 bases to trimming and J lost 6 bases; unmatched junction nucleotides: 8. Germline CDR1 and CDR2: SGHAT and FQNNGV. In DNA, the CDR3 is TGTGCCAGCAGCTTAGACGTAGGGTTAGCGGGCAATGAGCAGTTCTTC. Translating gives CASSLDVGLAGNEQFF.

In its sample, this clone was seen once. The chain has TRBV6-5 and TRBJ2-7; D is ambiguous. The V and J ends lost 4 bases and 1 base respectively, with 8 bases between them. The CDR3 consists of 13 residues. Germline CDR1 is MNHEY and CDR2 is SVGAGI. Written as DNA, the CDR3 is TGTGCCAGCAGTTGCCAAGCTTCCTACGAGCAGTACTTC. As protein: CASSCQASYEQYF.

This clone was detected once. This chain connects TRBV19 to TRBJ1-5; D call uncertain. The V and J ends lost 4 bases and 4 bases respectively, with 11 bases between them. This CDR3 contains 14 residues. Germline values: CDR1 LNHDA, CDR2 SQIVND (reference sequence). CDR3 amino acids: CASSTGEGNQPQHF. CDR3 in DNA: TGTGCCAGTAGTACTGGGGAGGGTAATCAGCCCCAGCATTTT.

This chain connects TRBV6-4 to TRBJ2-3, with 7 bases aligning to TRBD1. V trimming: 4 bases; J trimming: 5 bases; junction bases outside the gene matches: 6. Germline CDR1 reads MRHNA; CDR2 reads SNTAGT. The CDR3 is 14 residues long. The CDR3 nucleotides read TGTGCCAGCAGTGCCTTTAACAGGGGAGATACGCAGTATTTT. Encoded protein: CASSAFNRGDTQYF.

The chain joins TRBV6-1 to TRBJ1-4; tentative D call: TRBD1 (6 bases). The CDR3 has 15 amino acids. CDR1 is MNHNS and CDR2 is SASEGT in the germline V gene. The germline V and J ends were trimmed by 4 bases and 5 bases, with 14 bases remaining between them. The CDR3 sequence: CASSGPGHGNEKLFF. The DNA for the CDR3 is TGTGCCAGCAGTGGCCCGGGACATGGGAATGAAAAACTGTTTTTT.

The chain is built from TRBV2 and TRBJ2-2, with no clear D. This CDR3 contains 13 residues. V was pared by 7 bases and J by 3 bases, with 9 bases between. Looked up from germline, CDR1 is SNHLY and CDR2 is FYNNEI. The CDR3 protein is CASMYIYTGELFF. CDR3 DNA sequence: TGTGCCAGCATGTACATCTACACCGGGGAGCTGTTTTTT.

V usage is TRBV7-2 and J usage is TRBJ2-7; D unclear. Trimming removed 4 bases from V and 3 bases from J, with 7 bases in between. CDR3 length: 12 amino acids. CDR1 is SGHTA and CDR2 is FQGNSA in the germline V gene. The DNA for the CDR3 is TGTGCCAGCAGCTCAACAGTCTACGAGCAGTACTTC. Protein product: CASSSTVYEQYF.

This clone was detected only once. The DNA for the CDR3 is TGCGCCAGCAGCCAAGATCCCAACAGGGGGAACACTGAAGCTTTCTTT. Encoded protein: CASSQDPNRGNTEAFF. This chain links TRBV4-1 with TRBJ1-1, with 7 bases fitting TRBD1. V lost 0 bases and J lost 1; bases outside the gene matches: 5. This CDR3 has 16 amino acids. Per the germline V gene, CDR1 is MGHRA and CDR2 is YSYEKL.

V is TRBV28 and J is TRBJ2-3; TRBD1 is a possible D gene (6 bases). Per germline, CDR1 MDHEN and CDR2 SYDVKM. This CDR3 is 15 amino acids long. V dropped 6 bases and J dropped 0 bases, with 13 bases sitting between them. CDR3 in amino acids: CASRTGGSSTDTQYF. CDR3 DNA sequence: TGTGCCAGCAGGACAGGAGGATCTAGCACAGATACGCAGTATTTT.

This clone was detected only once. The chain couples TRBV30 to TRBJ1-2; 7 bases fit TRBD1. Germline CDR1 is GTSNPN and CDR2 is SVGIG (reference sequence). The CDR3 has 13 amino acids. V trimming: 5 bases; J trimming: 4 bases; junction bases outside the gene matches: 7. DNA of the CDR3: TGTGCCTGGGACAGGGATCCCTTCTATGGCTACACCTTC. It is translated as CAWDRDPFYGYTF. The variable domain in full, with the rest retrieved from reference TRBV30 and TRBJ1-2, is SQTIHQWPATLVQPVGSPLSLECTVEGTSNPNLYWYRQAAGRGLQLLFYSVGIGQISSEVPQNLSASRPQDRQFILSSKKLLLSDSGFYLCAWDRDPFYGYTFGSGTRLTVV.

The genes are TRBV7-2 and TRBJ1-3; perhaps TRBD1 as D (6 bases). The V gene lost 5 bases and the J gene lost 5 bases, with 16 bases spanning the gap. Germline V gives CDR1 SGHTA, CDR2 FQGNSA. The CDR3 is 15 amino acids. CDR3 nucleotide sequence: TGTGCCAGCAGCGCCTTAACAGGGATCCGAAACACCATATATTTT. It translates to CASSALTGIRNTIYF.

In the case of this clone: The junction and the germline gene differ at one end; a read error may be behind it. The chain joins TRBV19 to TRBJ1-1; 8 bases match TRBD1. Germline CDR1 is LNHDA and CDR2 is SQIVND (reference sequence). The CDR3 has 15 amino acids. The CDR3 coding sequence is TGTGCCAGTAGTCTAGACAGGGGCCGCCTCTATGAAGCTTTCTTT. It translates to CASSLDRGRLYEAFF. Drawing the rest from reference TRBV19 and TRBJ1-1, the complete variable domain is DGGITQSPKYLFRKEGQNVTLSCEQNLNHDAMYWYRQDPGQGLRLIYYSQIVNDFQKGDIAEGYSVSREKKESFPLTVTSAQKNPTAFYLCASSLDRGRLYEAFFGQGTRLTVV.

This rearrangement joins TRBV27 to TRBJ2-7, with 10 bases identical to TRBD1. The J segment lost 1 base and the V segment lost 4 bases, leaving 4 bases of the junction unmatched. Germline values: CDR1 MNHEY, CDR2 SMNVEV (reference sequence). The CDR3 loop spans 15 amino acids. The CDR3 reads CASSSPGQGSYEQYF. CDR3 in DNA: TGTGCCAGCAGTTCACCGGGACAGGGGTCCTACGAGCAGTACTTC.

The chain joins TRBV10-1 to TRBJ1-6, with 9 bases matching TRBD1. Germline-derived CDR1 and CDR2 are WNHNN and SYGVQD (reference sequence). The CDR3 has 15 amino acids. The V segment lost 6 bases and the J segment 7 bases; nucleotides outside the gene matches: 7. CDR3 residues: CASSAGTGNNSPLHF. The CDR3 DNA reads as TGCGCCAGCAGCGCCGGGACAGGGAACAATTCACCCCTCCACTTT.

V is TRBV4-2 and J is TRBJ1-2; 7 positions match TRBD1. V lost 4 bases, J lost 7 bases, and 12 bases stayed unmatched. This CDR3 region has 15 residues. Germline CDR1 and CDR2: LGHNA and YNFKEQ. The CDR3 DNA sequence: TGTGCCAGCAGCCCTCAAGACAAGGGGGCAGGTGGCTACACCTTC. Translated: CASSPQDKGAGGYTF.